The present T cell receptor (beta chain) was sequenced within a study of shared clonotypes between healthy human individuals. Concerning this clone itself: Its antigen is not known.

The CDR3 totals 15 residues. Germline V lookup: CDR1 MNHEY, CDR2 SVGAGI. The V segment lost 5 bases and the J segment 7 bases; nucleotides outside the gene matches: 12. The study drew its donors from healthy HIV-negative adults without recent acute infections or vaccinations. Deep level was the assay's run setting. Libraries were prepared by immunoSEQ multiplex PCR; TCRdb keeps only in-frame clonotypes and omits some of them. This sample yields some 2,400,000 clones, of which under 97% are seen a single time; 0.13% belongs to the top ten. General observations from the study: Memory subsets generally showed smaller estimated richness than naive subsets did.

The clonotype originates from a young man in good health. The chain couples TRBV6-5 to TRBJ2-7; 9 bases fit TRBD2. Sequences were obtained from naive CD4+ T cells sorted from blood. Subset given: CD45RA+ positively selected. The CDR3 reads CASSLRLAGLLEQYF. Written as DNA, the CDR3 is TGTGCCAGCAGTCTTCGGCTAGCGGGGCTTCTGGAGCAGTACTTC.